What follows describes a single T cell receptor (beta chain). As yet, its antigen is unknown. The data stem from a study of identifying expanded T cells in peripheral blood. General observations from the study: Across healthy donors, higher total template counts meant significantly greater roughly 2-week count variance. Differentially abundant clones: around 1.2 between replicates, approximately 16 at two to three weeks, 19 at four.

The CDR3 totals 15 residues. J was trimmed by 11 bases and V by 5 bases; bases with no gene match: 14. The germline CDR1 and CDR2 sequences are PRHDT and FYEKMQ (reference sequence). No infections or other immune events were documented during collection. Sequenced by immunoSEQ multiplex PCR; TCRdb stores in-frame clones only, minus some. The repertoire holds around 100,000 clones, with about nine tenths as singletons. Sequencing was done on a sample of blood. The receptor was isolated from a person between 18 and 69 years old in good health. The chain carries TRBV13 and TRBJ1-5; 8 bases are a match to TRBD1. The CDR3 DNA sequence: TGTGCCAGCAGCATCAACCGGACAGGGAGGAGCGCCCAGCATTTT. Encoded protein: CASSINRTGRSAQHF. The full variable domain, with the rest looked up from reference TRBV13 and TRBJ1-5, is AAGVIQSPRHLIKEKRETATLKCYPIPRHDTVYWYQQGPGQDPQFLISFYEKMQSDKGSIPDRFSAQQFSDYHSELNMSSLELGDSALYFCASSINRTGRSAQHFGDGTRLSIL.